This T cell receptor (beta chain) stems from a study of cytomegalovirus exposure and HLA in healthy donors listed by TCRdb under 2017. At the level of the whole study: An earlier analysis of some 600 of the donors reported roughly 300 Gb of sequence data and 90 million to 120 million unique TCR beta sequences obtained from about 179 million T cells. Roughly 300 gigabases of sequencing data and 70 million to 85 million unique TCR sequences were included in an early release covering 550 to 800 HLA-typed donors. Among the roughly 410 genotyped donors, about 85% belonged to the genetic ancestry cluster associated with self-reported Caucasian donors. The study aimed to test whether signatures of past pathogen exposure could be identified by cataloging public T cell receptors. Using immunosequencing, the study profiled T cell repertoires from about 650 subjects and related those repertoires to cytomegalovirus serostatus. In addition to the first cohort of several hundred subjects, a separate validation cohort of about 120 different subjects was used. High-throughput TCR immunosequencing, statistical association of individual TCRs with disease status, and machine learning were combined to predict cytomegalovirus infection status. In a later analysis, previously published TCR beta repertoires from 670 or so donors were re-analyzed and high-resolution HLA genotyping was added so that TCR occurrence patterns could be studied. Rather than using new phenotypic data, the later analysis identified candidate immune exposures from TCR beta sequences and from how often those sequences occurred across donors. In an earlier analysis of more than 550 of the donors, high-throughput TCR beta sequencing was used to judge whether each TCR beta V gene segment behaved as functional or pseudogenic. Donor age, sex, ethnicity and CMV serostatus were compiled alongside the repertoire data. A later genetic analysis used genome-wide SNP genotypes for about 60% of the roughly 700 donors, treating that subset as a discovery cohort. Every repertoire in the discovery cohort had been generated on one and the same sequencing platform. Class I and class II HLA loci were covered by the typing at four-digit resolution. Typing coverage differed by locus: A, B, C, DRB1 and DQB1 were typed in roughly 620-630 donors, DQA1 in 500 to 550, DPA1 in some 610, and DPB1 in around 440. About five DR-DQ haplotypes were treated as single units for association and clustering because of strong linkage in the cohort. Across approximately 400 genotyped donors of the cohort, an average of 235,054 unique TCR beta nucleotide sequences per donor were sequenced, and around 20% of those sequences were non-productive.

What the study reported, not specific to this receptor: In a later analysis, HLA-associated TCR beta chains showed more clonal expansion and lower generation probabilities than non-associated chains that were equally common. Because HLA typing was unavailable for some donors at each locus, only the typed subset was used in association tests. It was suggested by the authors that the approach could potentially be generalized to other disease states and immunological phenotypes. In vitro tests confirmed that a few of the cytomegalovirus-associated TCR beta chains recognize cytomegalovirus antigens. The study gave a list of about 160 TCR beta chains associated with cytomegalovirus. Because counts were too low, about 15 rarely observed V segments, including chromosome 9 orphons, were left out of the earlier analysis of a few hundred of the donors. In a later genetic analysis, a missense DCLRE1C variant was associated with V-gene and J-gene trimming of TCR beta chains, and the association was replicated in an independent cohort. The sequencing pipeline was judged likely to have produced a cluster of highly shared sequence variants as a technical artifact. This cohort had only TCR beta chains sequenced, and the lack of alpha or paired-chain data limited which features could be detected. A further reported finding was that TCR beta sequences accurately predicted the HLA-A and HLA-B alleles for most subjects in the first cohort. A later analysis found that TCR association rates varied across HLA loci, with DRB1 alleles showing the most associated TCRs and HLA-C alleles the fewest. The classifier was reported to diagnose cytomegalovirus status with high specificity and sensitivity in both the original cohort and the validation cohort. An earlier analysis of approximately 540 of the donors showed that most TCR beta V segments appeared in productive rearrangements either about 87% or about 30% of the time, which broadly matched IMGT annotations. Presence/absence analyses assumed roughly uniform sequencing depth across donors, an assumption that may not hold. Immune exposure information for the cohort was limited to CMV serostatus. Compared with the approximately 700-donor mean, donors in an Asian-associated ancestry cluster had fewer N-insertions in productive TCRs, according to a later genetic analysis. Across donors, most TCR sequences were observed very rarely, whereas some public TCRs were present in many individuals. The 87-base-pair reads could not distinguish some IMGT-functional V segments, including TRBV6-2 and TRBV6-3, so those segments were excluded. When HLA alleles, especially DR and DQ, strongly co-occurred, attributing TCR associations to individual alleles was difficult. In a later analysis, most CMV-associated TCR beta chains were found to appear HLA-restricted, with HLA associations seemingly driven largely by CMV exposure. A later analysis associated about 18,000 TCR beta sequences with specific HLA alleles at a false discovery rate of 0.05. Correlated functional status among segregating V segments might be attributable to linkage disequilibrium, but an unknown experimental factor could not be ruled out. According to a later analysis, parvovirus B19, influenza, CMV and Epstein-Barr virus appeared linked to several top co-occurrence clusters.

The library was produced with the immunoSEQ multiplex PCR assay. For the multiplex PCR, a mixture combining 60 forward primers for TCR Vbeta segments and 13 reverse primers for TCR Jbeta segments was used. The CDR3 region of rearranged TCR beta genes was amplified from genomic DNA with a multiplex PCR assay. The amplified TCR beta libraries were sequenced on the Illumina HiSeq System as 87-base-pair reads. In the source study's methods: A later analysis tallied approximately 87 million unique TCR beta chains across the 640 or so repertoires, and some 10 million of those chains were shared by two or more donors. To remove PCR and sequencing errors, raw reads were error-corrected and collapsed into unique sequences using a nearest-neighbor algorithm that merged closely related sequences. To assign V, D and J gene segments, CDR3 sequences were aligned to IMGT reference sequences. For a sequence to be retained, at least a six-nucleotide match to both a V gene segment and a J gene segment was required. Rearrangements were called productive when the CDR3 lacked stop codons and stayed in frame with V and J; all others were non-productive. CDR3 was defined according to IMGT convention as the region running from the second conserved V-encoded cysteine to the conserved J-encoded phenylalanine. The earlier analysis of 500 to 650 of the donors excluded any sequence lacking an unambiguous match to a single V gene segment. In an earlier analysis of around 600 of the donors, V segments were called functional above 56.7% productive rearrangements and were called segregating when the between-donor standard deviation exceeded 5%. A statistical classification framework was built for diagnosing cytomegalovirus status from the catalog of TCR beta chain sequences. A later analysis assigned V and J genes by comparing TCR nucleotide sequences with IMGT/GENE-DB human TR gene sequences. The TCRdist pipeline was used in a later analysis to assign CDR3 sequences and most-parsimonious VDJ recombination scenarios. A later analysis defined each TCR beta chain by its CDR3 amino acid sequence plus V-gene family, and excluded reads lacking a unique V-gene family. In a later analysis, approximately 590 highly shared, low-generation-probability nucleotide sequences were removed to address suspected cross-contamination and a sequencing artifact. A later analysis calculated a clonal expansion index for each public chain from normalized within-repertoire ranks of inferred template counts. In a later analysis, generation probabilities were computed using a VDJ recombination model fitted to out-of-frame rearrangements, and the results were checked against IGoR. A later analysis scored TCR-TCR, TCR-HLA and TCR-CMV co-occurrence with hypergeometric tests, applying a repertoire-size bias correction to TCR pairs. False discovery rates were estimated in a later analysis by permuting HLA or CMV assignments 20 times. In a later analysis, co-occurring TCRs were grouped with DBSCAN, and TCRdist sequence similarity was added when clustering was performed within HLA-allele-positive subsets. Repertoires with fewer than 30,000 or more than 120,000 public chains were left out of co-occurrence clustering, as were about five repertoires with anomalous nucleotide sharing. TCRdb retrieved this table from immuneACCESS and kept in-frame rearrangements only. Not all clones are present; in checked studies, unresolved V genes account for under half, and no reason is known for the remainder. V and J calls and clone size follow that table, whereas D and trimming were derived from the DNA. Counted in this sample were roughly 100,000 clones; roughly three fifths of them appeared once. The top ten clones comprise around 3.9% of the sample.

With regard to this clone: Its antigen has not been determined. There are no base qualities to consult, and no much larger clone falls within one base.

The germline V gene (reference sequence) yields SEHNR for CDR1 and FQNEAQ for CDR2. The junction carries 23 bases between V and J, which are trimmed by 5 bases and 1 base respectively. From cysteine to phenylalanine, the CDR3 is 19 amino acids long. The DNA shown is the 57-base CDR3, in frame from base 1. The cohort was made up of 650 to 700 healthy bone marrow donors. Cohort members were all nominally healthy when sampled, although unrecorded immune exposures were likely present. The donor was CMV seropositive and was included in the group of 250 to 350 seropositive cohort members. Each donor provided a peripheral blood sample, and peripheral blood mononuclear cells were used for TCR beta sequencing. Genomic DNA extraction from the blood cell samples was performed with the Qiagen DNeasy Blood Extraction Kit.

This sequence uses TRBV7-9 and TRBJ2-2, with the D gene call left open. Sequencing was performed on PBMCs. The origin of this receptor is a man aged 25-45 years in good health and CMV-seropositive. The base sequence is TGTGCCAGCAGCCTAGATAATTGGTATCTTAACTTGAACACCGGGGAGCTGTTTTTT. Its translation is CASSLDNWYLNLNTGELFF.